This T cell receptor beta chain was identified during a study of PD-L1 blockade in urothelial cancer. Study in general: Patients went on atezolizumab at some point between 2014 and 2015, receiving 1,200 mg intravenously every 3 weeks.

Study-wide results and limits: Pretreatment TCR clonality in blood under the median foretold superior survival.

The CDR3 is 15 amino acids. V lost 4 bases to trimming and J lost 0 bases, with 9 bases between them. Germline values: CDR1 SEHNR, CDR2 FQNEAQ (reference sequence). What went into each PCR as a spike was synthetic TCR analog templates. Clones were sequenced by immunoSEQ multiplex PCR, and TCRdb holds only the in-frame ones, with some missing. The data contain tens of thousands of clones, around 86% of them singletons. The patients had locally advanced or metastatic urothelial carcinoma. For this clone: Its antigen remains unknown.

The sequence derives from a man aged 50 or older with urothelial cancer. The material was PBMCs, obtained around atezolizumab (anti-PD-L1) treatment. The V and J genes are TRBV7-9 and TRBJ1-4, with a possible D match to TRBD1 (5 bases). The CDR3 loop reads CASSSSGATNEKLFF. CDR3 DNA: TGTGCCAGCAGCTCATCGGGGGCAACTAATGAAAAACTGTTTTTT.